Shown below are 4 T cell receptor beta chains from a single sample sequenced in a study of T-cell memory formation after mild COVID-19. TCRdb recomputed calls from the 5' RACE reads with MiXCR, one row per CDR3 protein. The sample holds fewer than 300,000 distinct CDR3 sequences, around 17% seen once. The sequenced sample consisted of PBMCs or a T cell subset sorted from them (not recorded which). The receptors here all came from a man aged 18 to 35 who had mild COVID-19 (a few samples of this study predate the infection). Cell type and time point are not known.

This clonotype showed up many times. This chain links TRBV6-2 or TRBV6-3 with TRBJ2-5; 12 nucleotides line up with TRBD2. This CDR3 is built from 13 residues. V shed 10 bases and J 5 bases; nucleotides not matched to a gene: 5. Germline values: CDR1 MNHEY, CDR2 SVGEGT. The DNA for the CDR3 is TGTGCCACCCGACTAGCGGGGGACGAGACCCAGTACTTC. Residues: CATRLAGDETQYF.

V is TRBV5-4 and J is TRBJ2-5, with 7 bases identical to TRBD2. CDR3 size: 15 residues. Looked up from germline, CDR1 is SGHNT and CDR2 is YYREEE (reference sequence). V shed 9 bases, J shed 4 bases, and the junction held 15 bases outside the gene matches. CDR3 sequence: CATTQAGLSVETQYF. For the CDR3, the DNA is TGTGCCACAACCCAAGCGGGGCTGTCGGTAGAGACCCAGTACTTC.

This clonotype was detected a few times. This sequence joins TRBV4-1 and TRBJ1-3; TRBD1 agrees at 7 bases. The germline V gene encodes CDR1 MGHRA and CDR2 YSYEKL. The CDR3 extends over 15 amino acids. The J segment lost 3 bases and the V segment lost 4 bases, leaving 6 bases of the junction unmatched. CDR3 bases: TGCGCCAGCAGCCTCACAGGGGAAAGTGGAAACACCATATATTTT. Translating gives CASSLTGESGNTIYF.

The CDR3, as DNA: TGTGCCAGCAGCGAGCAGACAGGGGGGGAGCAGTTCTTC. This encodes CASSEQTGGEQFF. V and J are TRBV7-8 and TRBJ2-1, with TRBD1 identical over 9 bases. Germline V gene data show CDR1 as SGHVS and CDR2 as FQNEAQ. With 5 bases clipped from V and 10 bases from J, the junction kept 6 bases outside the gene matches. This CDR3 has 13 amino acids.